The present entry profiles one T cell receptor (beta chain) with its context. This CDR3 is 14 amino acids long. V shed 6 bases and J 4 bases; nucleotides not matched to a gene: 4. Germline lookup yields CDR1 SNHLY and CDR2 FYNNEI. Sequenced by immunoSEQ multiplex PCR; TCRdb stores in-frame clones only, minus some. Of around 2.3 million clones in the sample, almost 96% are singletons; the top ten hold about 0.13%. These data come from a study of shared clonotypes between healthy human individuals. Study context: Donor ages ranged 18 to 49 years: two women, a few men.

The chain has TRBV2 and TRBJ2-5, with 11 bases aligning to TRBD2. The sequenced sample was naive CD4+ T cells sorted from blood. Sample subset: CD45RA+ positively selected. The clonotype comes from a man younger than 35 in good health. The CDR3 region has the DNA TGTGCCAGCAGCGGTAGCGGGGGGGGAGAGACCCAGTACTTC. Protein: CASSGSGGGETQYF.